This T cell receptor (beta chain) originates from a study of blood T cell repertoires in COVID-19. Study-wide background: Acute and convalescent COVID-19 specimens originated in the United States, Italy and Spain. PBMCs, B-cell-depleted T cells, or T cells provided the cDNA or gDNA that made up the material.

How the authors handled the data: Amplification of reference gene primers was used by the study to estimate nucleated cell counts. Some clones are missing from TCRdb's copy, which holds only in-frame ones; the method was immunoSEQ multiplex PCR. Clonal size and the V and J genes are those of that table, whereas D and trimming came from the DNA. This table holds about 140,000 clones, about 86% found once. Points on this clone: One end of the junction does not line up with germline, which may come from a read error.

Sample: peripheral blood. The TCR originated in a woman aged 55-69 years with acute or convalescent COVID-19.

This CDR3 is CASSAGQGGHQGTQYF. CDR3 DNA: TGTGCCAGCAGCGCCGGACAGGGGGGACACCAAGGGACCCAGTACTTC. The chain combines TRBV11-2 with TRBJ2-5, with 10 bases lining up with TRBD1. CDR1 and CDR2 (germline): SGHAT, FQNNGV. The CDR3 is 16 residues long.